This T cell receptor beta chain was found in a study of human T cells and chemical hapten exposure. Overall study: Slight differences in pooled library volume were the main source of varying TCR yields across samples.

Library preparation tagged each individual cDNA molecule with a unique molecular identifier. TCRdb re-analysed the RACE reads in MiXCR, keeping a single row per CDR3 protein. The data contain about 30,000 distinct CDR3 sequences, roughly 5% of them singletons. This clonotype turned up a few times. Deletions cut 4 bases from V and 5 bases from J, with 16 bases between. This CDR3 spans 15 amino acids. CDR1 is SGHRS, CDR2 YFSETQ, per germline. The time point was: healthy volunteer bleed at 6 weeks. Whole blood, unfractionated, served as the material for total RNA extraction. The gene calls are TRBV5-1 and TRBJ1-5, with D maybe TRBD1 (6 bases). The sample taken for sequencing was whole blood. This sequence was found in a human donor in good health. Some clones in this sample may be carry-over from other donors' samples. CDR3 sequence: CASSPQGTWDQPQHF. CDR3 coding DNA: TGCGCCAGCAGCCCTCAGGGGACGTGGGATCAGCCCCAGCATTTT.